Given below is one T cell receptor beta chain in context. The target antigen is unknown. This sample was taken from a study of blood T cells in healthy people across ages. General observations from the study: Among long-lived donors, naive CD4+ cells were more numerous and diversity higher than in aged donors.

A sample-barcoded 5' primer and a J-beta primer mix were used in a second PCR of roughly 6 to 11 cycles. TCRdb reanalysed the 5' RACE reads using MiXCR and keeps one entry per CDR3 protein. Seen here are 750,000 to 950,000 distinct CDR3 sequences, 25% to 35% observed once, and the top ten hold about 9.4%. The CDR3 loop spans 14 amino acids. Trimming took off 6 bases at V and 5 bases at J, with 17 bases between the two ends. The germline V gene encodes CDR1 SNHLY and CDR2 FYNNEI. These same records also appear under a second study, on T cells of mothers and their children. From that paper: The study obtained over 9 million TCR beta CDR3 reads per mother and about 3 million per child. Biologically related mothers and children overlapped slightly more than unrelated pairs, a non-significant difference.

Sample: blood. The chain links TRBV2 to TRBJ2-7, with D possibly called TRBD1 or TRBD2 (6 bases each). The sequence came from a woman between 40 and 50 years old in good health. In DNA, the CDR3 is TGTGCCAGCAGCGCAGTGGGGGGCCTGAACGAGCAGTACTTC. It yields the protein CASSAVGGLNEQYF.